This T cell receptor beta chain was sequenced in a study of Ad26.COV2.S vaccination and SARS-CoV-2 variants (dated by TCRdb to about 2021). With regard to the full study: Donors in the vaccine arm were drawn from COV1001, a multicentre, randomized, double-blind, placebo-controlled phase I-IIa trial testing Ad26.COV2.S in healthy adults. Ad26.COV2.S was administered intramuscularly at a dose of 5x10^10 or 1x10^11 viral particles, either as one shot or as two shots given 56 days apart. Trial participants were randomized into five groups of five: low-dose or high-dose Ad26.COV2.S given once or twice, or placebo on both occasions. The TCR-sequenced set comprised about 32 samples: roughly 19 Ad26.COV2.S vaccine recipients, 5 placebo recipients and 8 SARS-CoV-2 convalescent individuals. Sequencing of the TCRbeta repertoire served to evaluate the specificity and breadth of SARS-CoV-2-reactive T cell receptors following Ad26.COV2.S vaccination. Throughout the experiments and outcome assessment, investigators stayed blinded to trial group allocation.

The immunoSEQ Assay was used to sequence TCRbeta CDR3 regions. After extraction, genomic DNA underwent amplification by bias-controlled multiplex PCR, followed by high-throughput sequencing. Under the source paper's analysis protocol: Collapsing and filtering of sequences were performed to quantify the absolute abundance of each unique TCRbeta CDR3 region. T cell fraction was estimated by normalizing TCRbeta template counts to usable DNA, with usable DNA measured through amplification of reference genes found in all nucleated cells. Repertoire TCRs were annotated as SARS-CoV-2-specific when V gene, CDR3 amino acid sequence and J gene were exactly matched to a known reactive TCR set. The reference SARS-CoV-2 TCR set was derived from MIRA and filtered for enrichment in COVID-19-positive ImmuneCODE repertoires, a step that removed public or cross-reactive TCRs. Using the MIRA antigens, annotated TCRs were further analysed by specific ORF or by position within an ORF. Breadth was defined as annotated unique rearrangements over total unique productive rearrangements; depth was the summed frequency of those rearrangements. Two-sided Wilcoxon rank-sum tests were used to compare TCR breadth between groups. TCRdb took over this immuneACCESS table, retaining in-frame rearrangements with V and J assigned. Such tables are incomplete; in checked studies, under half of the missing clones stem from an unresolved V gene, and the remainder is unexplained. V and J calls plus clone size are reproduced from that table; the DNA served to infer D and trimming. A total of hundreds of thousands of clones appear in this sample, around 87% of them only once. In total, the top ten clones hold about 3.6% of the sample.

The treatment or condition label, as the study defines it: over 15 received Ad26.COV2.S at low or high dose, single or two shots; about 5 received placebo; per-sample allocation not given. Repertoires of vaccine and placebo recipients were sequenced from samples taken on day 63 after the first injection. Cohort 1b enrolled around 23 adults aged 18-55 years at a single site in Boston, USA, between 29 July and 7 August 2020. As a vaccine, Ad26.COV2.S was a replication-incompetent adenovirus type 26 vector that expressed a prefusion-stabilized SARS-CoV-2 spike protein derived from the original Wuhan strain. General study outcomes and caveats: Comparing responses between vaccine doses or regimens was not something the study was powered to do. The authors noted that total T cell responses may have been underestimated by the TCR breadth and depth analyses. Higher spike-specific TCR breadth was observed in Ad26.COV2.S recipients than in placebo recipients (P = 0.0014). Non-spike TCR breadth was comparable between vaccine and placebo recipients, consistent with the vaccine containing only spike. After vaccination, substantial breadth of spike-specific CD8+ and CD4+ T cell responses was reported.

As regards this clone: This receptor's antigen is unknown. The sample holds no much larger clone one base away, and base qualities are not on file.

Reading from cysteine to phenylalanine, the CDR3 counts 12 amino acids. CDR3 DNA is the only sequence kept; it has 36 bases, read in frame from the first base. The junction shows trimming of 5 bases on V and 5 bases on J, plus 7 bases between the germline ends. The chain is assembled from TRBV12-3 or TRBV12-4 and TRBJ2-1, with an unclear D gene assignment. The origin of this receptor is a person aged 18 to 65 who received the Ad26.COV2.S COVID-19 vaccine or a placebo. Source: peripheral blood, taken in a trial of Ad26.COV2.S vaccine versus placebo. The sequenced DNA: TGTGCCAGCAGTCCCCCGCACAATGAGCAGTTCTTC. This translates into CASSPPHNEQFF.